This T cell receptor beta chain was recorded in a study of sequential checkpoint blockade in melanoma. Sequencing used immunoSEQ multiplex PCR; TCRdb keeps in-frame clones, though not all of them. The table has 25,000 to 30,000 clones, 83% seen once. Indicated treatment: randomized to nivolumab then ipilimumab (arm A) or the reverse (arm B). Live CD3+CD8+ CD19− CD56− cells were sorted from PBMCs. Germline lookup yields CDR1 SGHNT and CDR2 YYREEE (reference sequence). Trimming took 4 bases from V and 4 from J; bases not matched to a gene: 3. The CDR3 spans 14 residues. Sequenced material: CD8+ T cells sorted from blood (inferred from file names), taken from a patient given nivolumab and ipilimumab in sequence. The chain carries TRBV5-4 and TRBJ2-2; TRBD2 matches 8 bases. The clonotype originates from a human donor with melanoma. Here the CDR3 DNA reads TGTGCCAGCAGCCGAACTAGCGGCACCGGGGAGCTGTTTTTT. Translated, it gives CASSRTSGTGELFF.